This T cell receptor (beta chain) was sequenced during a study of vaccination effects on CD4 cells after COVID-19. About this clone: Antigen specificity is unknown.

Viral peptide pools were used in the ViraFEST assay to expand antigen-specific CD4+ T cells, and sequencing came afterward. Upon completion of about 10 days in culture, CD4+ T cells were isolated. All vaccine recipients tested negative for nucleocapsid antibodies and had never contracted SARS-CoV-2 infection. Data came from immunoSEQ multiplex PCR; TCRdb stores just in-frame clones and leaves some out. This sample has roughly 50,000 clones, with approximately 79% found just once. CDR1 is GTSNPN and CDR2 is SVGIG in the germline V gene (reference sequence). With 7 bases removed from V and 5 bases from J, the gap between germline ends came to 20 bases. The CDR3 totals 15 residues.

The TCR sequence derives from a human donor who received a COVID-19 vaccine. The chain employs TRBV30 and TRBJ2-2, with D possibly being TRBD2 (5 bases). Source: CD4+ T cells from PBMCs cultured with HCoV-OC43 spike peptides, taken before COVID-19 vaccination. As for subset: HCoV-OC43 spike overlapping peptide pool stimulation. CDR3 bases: TGTGCCTCTGAGCCCCAAGGACTTTTGACCGGGGAGCTGTTTTTT. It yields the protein CASEPQGLLTGELFF.